These T cell receptor beta chains were read from a single sample in a study of T cell changes during pregnancy in multiple sclerosis. Method: immunoSEQ multiplex PCR; TCRdb's copy keeps in-frame clones and lacks some. The sample consists of 20,000 to 30,000 clones, more than 70% of them appearing once. The sequencing used CD4+ T cells from peripheral blood mononuclear cells, collected in the first trimester of pregnancy. The receptors were sampled from a female donor in good health, enrolled as a control in a pregnancy study. The CDR3 runs from the conserved cysteine through the conserved F or W. D genes are given only for firm matches. The size of a clone is reported for some rows only, either as once, few or many, or as a class for expanded clones.

TRBJ1-2 TRBD1 few TRBV7-9 TGTGCCAGCAGCATCGACAGGGTCTATGGCTACACCTTC CASSIDRVYGYTF
TRBJ2-1 TRBD2 once TRBV5-4 TGTGCCAGCAGCTTGATGAGCGGGGGATGGCCTACCAATGAGCAGTTCTTC CASSLMSGGWPTNEQFF
TRBJ1-1 - - TRBV5-1 TGCGCCAGCAGCTTGTCGGCGGGAGGCACTGAAGCTTTCTTT CASSLSAGGTEAFF
TRBJ1-1 - few TRBV6-4 TGTGCCAGCAGTGCCGTGGTGAATAGTAAAGCTTTCTTT CASSAVVNSKAFF
TRBJ2-5 TRBD2 once TRBV5-1 TGCGCCAGCAGGACTTCGGGAGGGCCGTGGGAGACCCAGTACTTC CASRTSGGPWETQYF
TRBJ1-3 TRBD1 - TRBV10-2 TGCGCCAGCAGCGAGCCCGGGACAGGGCCTGGAAACACCATATATTTT CASSEPGTGPGNTIYF
TRBJ2-4 - - TRBV7-2 TGTGCCAGCAGCTTAGTAGCGGCATTGGGGGGAAACATTCAGTACTTC CASSLVAALGGNIQYF
TRBJ2-5 TRBD2 - TRBV11-3 TGTGCCAGCAGCCCCGGCGGGGGGGCCGGAAAACAAGAGACCCAGTACTTC CASSPGGGAGKQETQYF
TRBJ1-1 TRBD1 - TRBV18 TGTGCCAGCTCAACCAAGCCTGGGACAGGGCCCCAGTTGTGGGCTTTCTTT CASSTKPGTGPQLWAFF
TRBJ1-3 - - TRBV13 TGTGCCAGCAGCCGATGGCAGTTACCCTCTGGAAACACCATATATTTT CASSRWQLPSGNTIYF
TRBJ1-6 - - TRBV11-1 TGTGCCAGCAGCTTAGGGGAAGGGAGGAACCAATCAAATAATTCACCCCTCCACTTT CASSLGEGRNQSNNSPLHF
TRBJ1-1 - - TRBV19 TGTGCCAGTAGTTTTAGGGGGAGATCCCCCACTACTGAAGCTTTCTTT CASSFRGRSPTTEAFF
TRBJ2-1 TRBD2 - TRBV28 TGTGCCAGCACTCAGGGGGGACTAGCGGGAGATGGTGAGCAGTTCTTC CASTQGGLAGDGEQFF
TRBJ1-4 - - TRBV29-1 TGCAGCGTTGAGATCCTGGGAGGACTGTTTTTT CSVEILGGLFF
TRBJ2-5 TRBD1 - TRBV28 TGTGCCAGCAATGGACAGGATAGAGAGACCCAGTACTTC CASNGQDRETQYF
TRBJ2-1 TRBD1 - TRBV5-5 TGTGCCAGCAGCCAAGGACAGGGTGGATTGAATGAGCAGTTCTTC CASSQGQGGLNEQFF
TRBJ2-5 - - TRBV30 TGTGCCTGCCCTGGCCCGACTGAGACCCAGTACTTC CACPGPTETQYF
TRBJ1-2 - - TRBV20-1 TGCAGTGCGCGGCTTCGCCGGGTCTTCTTC CSARLRRVFF
TRBJ2-3 TRBD1 - TRBV2 TGTGCCAGCAGTGAGTACTACCAGGGGGCGGATACGCAGTATTTT CASSEYYQGADTQYF
TRBJ2-5 - - TRBV21-1 TGTGCCAGCAGGAGAGCAGGGCCAGTCCTTCAAGAGACCCAGTACTTC CASRRAGPVLQETQYF
TRBJ2-5 TRBD2 - TRBV9 TGTGCCAGCAGCGTAGGTCTGGGAGGTCGGGGGACTAGCGGGAGGGAGAGAGAGACCCAGTACTTC CASSVGLGGRGTSGRERETQYF
TRBJ1-3 TRBD1 - TRBV14 TGTGCCAGCAGTCGACAGGGAATATCTGGAAACACCATATATTTT CASSRQGISGNTIYF
TRBJ2-5 - - TRBV2 TGTGCCAGCAAAGTGGCAGATCAAGAGACCCAGTACTTC CASKVADQETQYF
TRBJ2-1 - once TRBV11-3 TGTGCCAGCAGCCAGGGAGGACTGGGGCAACTAGATGAGCAGTTCTTC CASSQGGLGQLDEQFF
TRBJ1-2 - few TRBV7-8 TGTGCCAGCAGCGTCGGGACAAGGCGAGGCTACACCTTC CASSVGTRRGYTF
TRBJ2-5 TRBD1 - TRBV27 TGTGCCAGCAGTGAAAGACAGGGGGCGCTTCAAGGGACCCAGTACTTC CASSERQGALQGTQYF
TRBJ2-6 - - TRBV5-4 TGTGCCAGCAGCGACAAGGTTCCTGGGGCCAACGTCCTGACTTTC CASSDKVPGANVLTF